Sequencing of this TCR beta chain was carried out in a study of blood T cell repertoires in COVID-19. As for the study in general: In each case, the material was cDNA or gDNA derived from T cells, B-cell-depleted T cells, or PBMCs.

Produced via immunoSEQ multiplex PCR; TCRdb's table is partial and in-frame only. The top ten hold 6.3% of the sample, which has some 70,000 clones, about four fifths seen once. Deletions cut 6 bases from V and 4 bases from J, with 15 bases between. The length of the CDR3 is 14 residues. Germline assignment: CDR1 SGHVS and CDR2 FQNEAQ. The sequence was obtained from a woman aged 55 to 70 with acute or convalescent COVID-19. The specimen sequenced was peripheral blood. The chain employs TRBV7-8 and TRBJ2-5; D is possibly TRBD1 (5 bases). The CDR3 protein is CASSTRTTAETQYF. The CDR3 nucleotides read TGTGCCAGCAGTACCCGGACAACGGCAGAGACCCAGTACTTC.